This TCR beta chain was documented in a study of T-cell reconstitution after alpha-beta-depleted transplantation in children. As it was prepared, the TCRbeta library received unique molecular identifiers. TCRdb recomputed calls from the PCR reads with MiXCR, one row per CDR3 protein. The repertoire consists of about 500,000 distinct CDR3 sequences, with approximately 30% occurring once and the leading ten covering more than 2%. Note on this clonotype: A junction boundary mismatches the germline segment, possibly from a read error.

This sequence originates from a human donor who donated a stem cell graft to a child with aplastic anemia. The material sequenced was PBMCs from the stem cell graft donor, taken from the stem cell graft.

Here the CDR3 reads CSAGKNSQYF. Here the CDR3 DNA reads TGCAGCGCTGGGAAAAACAGTCAGTACTTC. The chain uses TRBV29-1 and TRBJ2-4, with D hard to call. The CDR3 extends over 10 amino acids. Germline values: CDR1 SQVTM, CDR2 ANQGSEA.